This TCR beta chain was sequenced during a study of blood T cells in healthy people across ages. Aged roughly 6 to 95, donors were systemically healthy Caucasians from Russia. This CDR3 comprises 16 residues. V gave up 5 bases and J gave up 1 base; unmatched junction bases: 11. Looked up from germline, CDR1 is MDHEN and CDR2 is SYDVKM. Next came a second PCR, run for 7 to 11 cycles, which used a sample-barcoded 5' primer along with a J-beta primer mix. Each CDR3 protein is one row after TCRdb ran MiXCR on the 5' RACE reads. This table has just over 800,000 distinct CDR3 sequences, 62% appearing once. Overall study results and limits: Comparison with aged donors showed that long-lived donors had more naive CD4+ cells and higher diversity. There was no known CMV status for donors, so expanded clonotype changes were possibly confounded.

As concerns this clonotype: Antigen specificity is unknown.

This rearrangement joins TRBV28 to TRBJ2-7, with 7 nucleotides matching TRBD1. The TCR originated in a man aged 25 to 40 in good health. Sequenced: blood. CDR3 sequence (DNA): TGTGCCAGCAGTCCTCCAGGGGGAAGGTGGTCCTACGAGCAGTACTTC. The encoded protein is CASSPPGGRWSYEQYF.